Presented here are 30 T cell receptor beta chains from one specimen sequenced in a study of T cell responses to AZD1222 COVID-19 vaccine. Libraries were prepared by immunoSEQ multiplex PCR; TCRdb keeps only in-frame clonotypes and omits some of them. The sample records some 140,000 clones, 85% to 90% being singletons. This specimen consisted of peripheral blood, obtained on day 0 of AZD1222 vaccination. The origin of the receptors is an adult in good health.

This rearrangement joins TRBV11-3 to TRBJ1-1, with TRBD1 identical over 8 bases. CDR1 is SGHNT and CDR2 is YENEEA in the germline V gene. V was clipped by 6 bases and J by 1 base; unmatched bases: 4. This CDR3 is 14 amino acids long. CDR3 residues: CASSTGQGNTEAFF. The CDR3 nucleotides read TGTGCCAGCAGTACCGGACAGGGGAACACTGAAGCTTTCTTT.

The gene calls are TRBV5-6 and TRBJ2-1; unclear D gene. Trimming removed 1 base from V and 4 bases from J, with 6 bases in between. Germline assignment: CDR1 SGHDT and CDR2 YYEEEE. CDR3 size: 13 residues. The CDR3 DNA reads as TGTGCCAGCAGCTTGTCCAAATACAATGAGCAGTTCTTC. It specifies CASSLSKYNEQFF.

This chain uses TRBV11-3 with TRBJ2-7; D ambiguous. The germline V gene has CDR1 SGHNT and CDR2 YENEEA. The CDR3 is 14 residues long. V shed 5 bases and J shed 5 bases, with 16 bases lying between them. In nucleotides, the CDR3 is TGTGCCAGCAGCCCCGGACCCCTCGTGAACGAGCAGTACTTC. Protein: CASSPGPLVNEQYF.

The chain is built from TRBV28 and TRBJ1-5, with D uncertain. CDR1 MDHEN and CDR2 SYDVKM come from the germline V gene. This CDR3 comprises 15 residues. V was clipped by 5 bases and J by 1 base, with 12 bases between them. The CDR3 sequence: CASSPWERSNQPQHF. The CDR3 DNA follows: TGTGCCAGCAGTCCCTGGGAGAGGAGCAATCAGCCCCAGCATTTT.

V usage is TRBV19 and J usage is TRBJ2-2; D is unresolved. The CDR3 contains 12 residues. V shed 3 bases and J shed 3 bases, with 2 bases lying between them. Looked up from germline, CDR1 is LNHDA and CDR2 is SQIVND (reference sequence). The DNA of the CDR3 is TGTGCCAGTAGTATGTACACCGGGGAGCTGTTTTTT. This encodes CASSMYTGELFF.

V and J are TRBV7-8 and TRBJ2-3; unclear D gene. The CDR3 length is 11 residues. The V gene lost 3 bases and the J gene lost 4 bases, with 2 bases spanning the gap. Germline loops: CDR1 SGHVS, CDR2 FQNEAQ. The CDR3 DNA follows: TGTGCCAGCAGCTTCGCAGATACGCAGTATTTT. Its protein product is CASSFADTQYF.

The chain has TRBV19 and TRBJ1-3; no clear D gene. With 11 bases removed from V and 1 base from J, the gap between germline ends came to 15 bases. This CDR3 region has 14 residues. From germline, CDR1 is LNHDA and CDR2 SQIVND (reference sequence). CDR3 region: CAAGQQVSGNTIYF. The CDR3 region has the DNA TGTGCCGCTGGCCAGCAAGTTTCTGGAAACACCATATATTTT.

The rearrangement joins TRBV19 to TRBJ2-3; D is perhaps TRBD1 (5 bases). Trimming took 2 bases from V and 1 from J, leaving 10 bases between them. CDR1 LNHDA and CDR2 SQIVND come from the germline V gene (reference sequence). The CDR3 runs to 15 residues. CDR3 DNA: TGTGCCAGTAGTATACAGGGAAGAGGCACAGATACGCAGTATTTT. The encoded protein is CASSIQGRGTDTQYF.

CDR3 bases: TGTGCCAGCAGCTTAAGCGGCAGCAAGTTCCAGCAGTTCTTC. Translating it yields CASSLSGSKFQQFF. The chain couples TRBV7-3 to TRBJ2-1, with D hard to call. This CDR3 has 14 amino acids. Germline V gene lookup returns CDR1 SGHTA and CDR2 FQGTGA. Trimming cost V 1 base and J 11 bases, with 15 bases left between them. Filled out from reference TRBV7-3 and TRBJ2-1, the complete variable domain reads GAGVSQTPSNKVTEKGKYVELRCDPISGHTALYWYRQSLGQGPEFLIYFQGTGAADDSGLPNDRFFAVRPEGSVSTLKIQRTERGDSAVYLCASSLSGSKFQQFFGPGTRLTVL.

This chain joins TRBV5-1 and TRBJ1-3; D remains unclear. The CDR3 covers 14 residues. Germline-derived CDR1 and CDR2 are SGHRS and YFSETQ. Trimming left V 3 bases short and J 8 bases short, with 15 bases between. The CDR3 DNA sequence: TGCGCCAGCAGCTCCCGGGGAGGGCCAGACACCATATATTTT. It yields the protein CASSSRGGPDTIYF.

This chain joins TRBV19 and TRBJ1-1; the match to TRBD1 covers 12 bases. This CDR3 has 14 amino acids. V was clipped by 7 bases and J by 10 bases; unmatched bases: 10. In germline, CDR1 is LNHDA, CDR2 SQIVND (reference sequence). CDR3 DNA: TGTGCCAGTACCTACCGGGACAGGGGGCGCCCAGCTTTCTTT. Protein sequence: CASTYRDRGRPAFF.

The gene calls are TRBV24-1 and TRBJ1-5, with TRBD1 as a possible D gene (5 bases). Trimming pared 9 bases from V and 4 bases from J, leaving 12 bases between. From germline, CDR1 is KGHDR and CDR2 SFDVKD. This CDR3 is 13 amino acids long. This chain's CDR3 is CATSGTLNQPQHF. In DNA form, the CDR3 reads TGTGCCACCTCAGGGACTCTTAATCAGCCCCAGCATTTT.

The chain couples TRBV7-2 to TRBJ2-1; a weak D match, TRBD2 (5 bases). The length of the CDR3 is 17 residues. Germline lookup yields CDR1 SGHTA and CDR2 FQGNSA. Trimming stripped 2 bases from V and 6 bases from J, with 20 bases between. The CDR3 DNA sequence: TGTGCCAGCAGCTTAAGGATCGCGGGCCAGTCCCTCAATGAGCAGTTCTTC. It translates to CASSLRIAGQSLNEQFF.

The chain joins TRBV28 to TRBJ2-5; D gene ambiguous. Trimming shortened V by 9 bases and J by 2 bases, and 19 bases separated the two germline ends. The CDR3 is made up of 15 amino acids. The germline gives CDR1 MDHEN, CDR2 SYDVKM. The CDR3 sequence: CASINLGRLQETQYF. The DNA of the CDR3 is TGTGCCAGTATAAATCTCGGACGGTTACAAGAGACCCAGTACTTC.

This rearrangement joins TRBV2 to TRBJ2-3; 8 nucleotides line up with TRBD2. The length of the CDR3 is 18 residues. The germline CDR1 and CDR2 sequences are SNHLY and FYNNEI. V lost 6 bases, J lost 0 bases, and 14 bases stayed unmatched. This CDR3 is CASRTGTRSGISTDTQYF. The DNA for the CDR3 is TGTGCCAGCAGGACGGGGACTCGTAGCGGGATAAGCACAGATACGCAGTATTTT.

The chain combines TRBV7-9 with TRBJ1-4; D is undetermined. V gave up 5 bases and J gave up 4 bases, with 17 bases separating them. CDR3 length: 16 amino acids. The V gene's germline CDR1 is SEHNR and CDR2 FQNEAQ (reference sequence). The CDR3, as DNA: TGTGCCAGCAGCGCTCCCCTAGCGGAGGGTAATGAAAAACTGTTTTTT. As protein: CASSAPLAEGNEKLFF.

The chain has TRBV4-3 and TRBJ1-2; D is ambiguous. CDR1 is LGHNA and CDR2 is YSLEER in the germline V gene. The CDR3 sequence is 12 residues long. With 1 base removed from V and 7 bases from J, the gap between germline ends came to 7 bases. Here the CDR3 reads CASSQAGGGYTF. The CDR3 nucleotides are TGCGCCAGCAGCCAAGCAGGTGGTGGCTACACCTTC.

This chain uses TRBV10-3 with TRBJ1-5, with D unclear. V lost 3 bases, J lost 0 bases, and 6 bases lay in between. Germline V gene data show CDR1 as ENHRY and CDR2 as SYGVKD. The CDR3 spans 14 residues. CDR3 in amino acids: CAISDSYSNQPQHF. CDR3 bases: TGTGCCATCAGTGACAGCTATAGCAATCAGCCCCAGCATTTT.

The rearrangement links TRBV7-2 to TRBJ2-7, with D uncertain. Deletions cut 6 bases from V and 3 bases from J, with 15 bases between. Germline V gives CDR1 SGHTA, CDR2 FQGNSA. The CDR3 runs to 14 residues. The CDR3: CASSLSGGHYEQYF. The DNA for the CDR3 is TGTGCCAGCAGTCTATCGGGCGGCCACTACGAGCAGTACTTC.

The rearrangement links TRBV29-1 to TRBJ2-7; D is uncertain. The CDR3 length is 10 residues. From germline, CDR1 is SQVTM and CDR2 ANQGSEA. The CDR3 DNA follows: TGCACCTACCCCCACGCCGAGCAGTACTTC. Protein: CTYPHAEQYF.

The V and J genes are TRBV6-5 and TRBJ1-3; no definite D call. This CDR3 contains 14 residues. Trimming shortened V by 2 bases and J by 0 bases, and 5 bases separated the two germline ends. CDR1 and CDR2 (germline): MNHEY, SVGAGI. CDR3 DNA sequence: TGTGCCAGCAGTTACGCCCCCTCTGGAAACACCATATATTTT. Encoded protein: CASSYAPSGNTIYF.

This clone has just one count. CDR3 nucleotides: TGTGCCAGCAGTTCGTTCTCCAATGAGCAGTTCTTC. As protein: CASSSFSNEQFF. This chain links TRBV27 with TRBJ2-1; no reliable D call. V gave up 4 bases and J gave up 6 bases, with 7 bases separating them. The CDR3 sequence is 12 residues long. Germline CDR1 MNHEY, CDR2 SMNVEV (reference sequence).

The chain combines TRBV24-1 with TRBJ2-1; D may match TRBD1 or TRBD2 (5 bases each). The CDR3 sequence is 16 residues long. V lost 4 bases and J 0 bases, leaving 12 bases between the germline ends. Germline CDR1 reads KGHDR; CDR2 reads SFDVKD. DNA of the CDR3: TGTGCCACCAGTGACGCCGCAGGGAGCTCCTACAATGAGCAGTTCTTC. Protein product: CATSDAAGSSYNEQFF.

This clone showed up just once. This rearrangement joins TRBV11-3 to TRBJ2-1; TRBD2 matches 11 bases. Per the germline V gene, CDR1 is SGHNT and CDR2 is YENEEA. The CDR3 has 14 amino acids. The V and J ends lost 5 bases and 8 bases, in that order; junction bases with no gene match: 5. CDR3 DNA sequence: TGTGCCAGCAGCAAACTAGCGGGAGCCGATGAGCAGTTCTTC. This gives the protein CASSKLAGADEQFF.

The chain carries TRBV7-2 and TRBJ2-7, with 9 bases fitting TRBD2. The V gene end was trimmed by 2 bases and the J gene end by 5 bases; junction bases not matched to a gene: 13. The CDR3 spans 17 residues. From germline, CDR1 is SGHTA and CDR2 FQGNSA. This chain's CDR3 is CASSLRLAGTSYHEQYF. CDR3 DNA sequence: TGTGCCAGCAGCTTAAGGCTCGCCGGGACTAGCTACCACGAGCAGTACTTC.

This chain connects TRBV4-3 to TRBJ1-2; the D gene is possibly TRBD1 (5 bases). Germline V gives CDR1 LGHNA, CDR2 YSLEER. This CDR3 is built from 15 residues. V was pared by 0 bases and J by 4 bases, with 12 bases between. The CDR3 bases are TGCGCCAGCAGCCAAGAAGGGGCGGGTAGCTATGGCTACACCTTC. Translation gives CASSQEGAGSYGYTF.

V is TRBV29-1 and J is TRBJ2-7, with 8 nucleotides matching TRBD1. From germline, CDR1 is SQVTM and CDR2 ANQGSEA. This CDR3 contains 16 residues. J was trimmed by 3 bases and V by 0 bases; bases with no gene match: 10. CDR3 sequence: CSVEELTGTGGYEQYF. In nucleotides, the CDR3 is TGCAGCGTTGAAGAGCTAACCGGGACAGGCGGCTACGAGCAGTACTTC.

V and J are TRBV6-2 or TRBV6-3 and TRBJ2-2, with 9 bases identical to TRBD2. This CDR3 has 16 amino acids. In germline, CDR1 is MNHEY, CDR2 SVGEGT. The junction had 9 bases not matched to a gene; V was cut back by 4 bases and J by 6 bases. Here the CDR3 DNA reads TGTGCCAGCAGTTCCTCCATAGCGGGAGTGGCCGGGGAGCTGTTTTTT. Translating gives CASSSSIAGVAGELFF.

The chain has TRBV15 and TRBJ2-2; TRBD2 is a possible D gene (6 bases). CDR3 length: 17 residues. Germline V gene sequence: CDR1 LNHNV, CDR2 YYDKDF (reference sequence). V was cut by 0 bases and J by 2 bases, with 13 bases left in between. The CDR3 region is CATSRDSGQINTGELFF. Written as DNA, the CDR3 is TGTGCCACCAGCAGAGATAGCGGTCAAATTAACACCGGGGAGCTGTTTTTT.

The V call is TRBV10-3, the J call TRBJ1-2; TRBD1 agrees at 9 bases. This CDR3 is built from 16 residues. Germline CDR1 ENHRY, CDR2 SYGVKD. The junction had 9 bases not matched to a gene; V was cut back by 5 bases and J by 2 bases. This CDR3 reads CAISRGGTGMNYGYTF. CDR3 coding DNA: TGTGCCATCAGTCGAGGGGGGACAGGGATGAACTATGGCTACACCTTC.